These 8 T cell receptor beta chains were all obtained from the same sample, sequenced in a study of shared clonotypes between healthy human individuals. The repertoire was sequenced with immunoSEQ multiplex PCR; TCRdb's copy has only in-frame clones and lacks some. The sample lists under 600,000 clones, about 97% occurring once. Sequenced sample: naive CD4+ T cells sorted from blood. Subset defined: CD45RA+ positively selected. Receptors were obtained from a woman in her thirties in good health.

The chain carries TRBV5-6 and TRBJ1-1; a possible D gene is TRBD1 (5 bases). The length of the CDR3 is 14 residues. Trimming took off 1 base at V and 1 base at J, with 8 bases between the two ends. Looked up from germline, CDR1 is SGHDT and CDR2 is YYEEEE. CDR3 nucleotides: TGTGCCAGCAGCTTGTCGGGACGGAACACTGAAGCTTTCTTT. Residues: CASSLSGRNTEAFF.

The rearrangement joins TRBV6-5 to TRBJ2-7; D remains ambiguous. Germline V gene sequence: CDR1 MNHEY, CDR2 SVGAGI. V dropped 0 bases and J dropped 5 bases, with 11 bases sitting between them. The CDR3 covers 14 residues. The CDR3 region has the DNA TGTGCCAGCAGTTACTCGAAGAAAGTTCACGAGCAGTACTTC. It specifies CASSYSKKVHEQYF.

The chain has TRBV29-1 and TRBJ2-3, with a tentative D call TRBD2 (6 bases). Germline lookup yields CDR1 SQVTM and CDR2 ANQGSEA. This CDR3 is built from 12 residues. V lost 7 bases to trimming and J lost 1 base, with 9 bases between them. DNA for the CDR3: TGCAGCGGCGGGACTCGCACAGATACGCAGTATTTT. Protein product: CSGGTRTDTQYF.

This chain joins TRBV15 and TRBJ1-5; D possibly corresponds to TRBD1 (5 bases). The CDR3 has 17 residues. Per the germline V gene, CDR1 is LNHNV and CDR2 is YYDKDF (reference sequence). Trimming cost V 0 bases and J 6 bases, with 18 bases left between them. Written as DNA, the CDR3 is TGTGCCACCAGCAGAGATTTGGGGCCAGATCTCGGTCAGCCCCAGCATTTT. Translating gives CATSRDLGPDLGQPQHF. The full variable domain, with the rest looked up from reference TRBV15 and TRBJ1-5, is DAMVIQNPRYQVTQFGKPVTLSCSQTLNHNVMYWYQQKSSQAPKLLFHYYDKDFNNEADTPDNFQSRRPNTSFCFLDIRSPGLGDTAMYLCATSRDLGPDLGQPQHFGDGTRLSIL.

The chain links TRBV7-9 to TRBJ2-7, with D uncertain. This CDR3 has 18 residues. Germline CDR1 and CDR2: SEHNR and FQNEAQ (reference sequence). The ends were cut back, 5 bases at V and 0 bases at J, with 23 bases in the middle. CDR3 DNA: TGTGCCAGCAGCCGAGTCAATAGGGAACGCTTCAACTCCTACGAGCAGTACTTC. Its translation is CASSRVNRERFNSYEQYF.

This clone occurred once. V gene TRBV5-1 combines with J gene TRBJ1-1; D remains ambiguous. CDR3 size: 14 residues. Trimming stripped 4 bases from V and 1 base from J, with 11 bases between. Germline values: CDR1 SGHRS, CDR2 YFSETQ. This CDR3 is CASSPGPQNTEAFF. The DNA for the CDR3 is TGCGCCAGCAGCCCCGGACCCCAGAACACTGAAGCTTTCTTT.

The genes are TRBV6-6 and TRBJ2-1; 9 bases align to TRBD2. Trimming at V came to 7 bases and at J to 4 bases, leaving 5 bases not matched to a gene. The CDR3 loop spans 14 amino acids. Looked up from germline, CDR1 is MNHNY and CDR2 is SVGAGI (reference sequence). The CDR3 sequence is CASKASGIYNEQFF. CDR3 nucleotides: TGTGCCAGCAAGGCTAGCGGGATTTACAATGAGCAGTTCTTC.

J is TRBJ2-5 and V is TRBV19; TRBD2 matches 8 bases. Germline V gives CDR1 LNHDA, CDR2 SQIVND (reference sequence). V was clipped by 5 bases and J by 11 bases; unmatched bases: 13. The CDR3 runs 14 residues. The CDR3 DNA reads TGTGCCAGTAGTCCCTTAGCGGGGCCGCTTGAGCAGTACTTC. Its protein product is CASSPLAGPLEQYF.